This T cell receptor beta chain stems from a study of neoadjuvant anti-PD-1 for oral cavity cancer. The study's findings and limits: Larger post-treatment preexisting tumor clones tracked with greater tumor shrinkage.

Remarks on this clone: What it recognizes is unknown.

TCRdb keeps only in-frame clones here, not all; method: immunoSEQ multiplex PCR. The table has 6,500 to 7,000 clones, roughly 50% seen once. Per germline, CDR1 SGHTS and CDR2 YDEGEE. V was cut by 4 bases and J by 5 bases, with 9 bases left in between. This CDR3 comprises 12 residues. Sequencing used tumor tissue, obtained before nivolumab (anti-PD-1) treatment. The TCR sequence derives from a person aged 35-80 years with oral cavity squamous cell carcinoma. The chain uses TRBV5-8 and TRBJ2-5; D unresolved. The CDR3 DNA sequence: TGTGCCAGCAGCACCCAGAGGGAGACCCAGTACTTC. Translation gives CASSTQRETQYF.